This T cell receptor (beta chain) emerged from a study of patients and donors after allogeneic stem cell transplantation. TCRdb redid the calling of the RT-PCR reads with MiXCR, one entry per CDR3 protein. The table lists roughly 250,000 distinct CDR3 sequences, 14% of them singletons. Germline CDR1 is DFQATT and CDR2 is SNEGSKA (reference sequence). This CDR3 is built from 12 residues. Trimming at V came to 7 bases and at J to 6 bases, leaving 6 bases not matched to a gene. The sequenced sample consisted of blood, either unsorted or a sorted T cell fraction (not recorded which). The V gene is TRBV20-1, the J gene TRBJ2-4; 7 bases are shared with TRBD1. This sequence originates from a human donor who was either an allogeneic HSCT recipient or a stem cell or donor lymphocyte infusion donor (not recorded which). It is not recorded whose cells these are; they may come from a transplant donor. Here the CDR3 DNA reads TGCAGTGGGTTTAAGGGGGCAAACATTCAGTACTTC. Its translation is CSGFKGANIQYF.